A single sample gave rise to the 24 T cell receptor beta chains below, sequenced in a study of CXCR3-negative and CXCR3-positive naive CD8 T cells (dated by TCRdb to between 2019 and 2020). The instrument was a NextSeq 550. The Human TCR Profiling Kit (MiLaboratory) was used to make UMI-labeled 5' RACE TRB cDNA libraries. TCRdb reprocessed the public reads and reports one entry per CDR3 protein sequence, without DNA. The sample table holds tens of thousands of distinct CDR3 sequences. Nearly 1.5% of the sample belongs to the ten largest clones. The sequencing input was naive CXCR3- CD8+ T cells from blood. The cell subset or site tag for this specimen amounts to: CD45RO-CCR7+CD27+CD95- naive CD8+ T cells lacking CXCR3 (TNR3-). The receptors stem from a human donor in good health. Some clones in this sample may be carry-over from other donors' samples.

CDR3 residues: CASSPSTTTHEQYF. The rearrangement uses TRBV27 and TRBJ2-7; TCRdb's D call, TRBD2, is unchecked because there is no DNA. The CDR3 is made up of 14 amino acids. Germline V gene sequence: CDR1 MNHEY, CDR2 SMNVEV (reference sequence).

V gene TRBV5-4 combines with J gene TRBJ2-7; the D call from TCRdb, TRBD2, cannot be confirmed without DNA. The CDR3 runs to 13 residues. Germline V CDR1 and CDR2: SGHNT, YYREEE (reference sequence). CDR3 protein: CASSPGLPYEQYF.

The chain combines TRBV7-8 with TRBJ2-7; TCRdb picks TRBD1, but there is no DNA to check that call. CDR3 size: 14 residues. Germline CDR1 and CDR2: SGHVS and FQNEAQ. The CDR3 loop reads CASSLVPGTYEQYF. Variable domain in full (rest from reference TRBV7-8 and TRBJ2-7): GAGVSQSPRYKVAKRGQDVALRCDPISGHVSLFWYQQALGQGPEFLTYFQNEAQLDKSGLPSDRFFAERPEGSVSTLKIQRTQQEDSAVYLCASSLVPGTYEQYFGPGTRLTVT.

This sequence joins TRBV6-4 and TRBJ2-1; TCRdb picks TRBD2, but there is no DNA to check that call. CDR3 size: 14 residues. Germline V gene sequence: CDR1 MRHNA, CDR2 SNTAGT. CDR3 region: CASSEGREDNEQFF.

The gene calls are TRBV28 and TRBJ2-2; TCRdb picks TRBD1, but there is no DNA to check that call. Germline V CDR1 and CDR2: MDHEN, SYDVKM. The CDR3 covers 16 residues. This chain's CDR3 is CASGSTGGPYTGELFF. Using reference TRBV28 and TRBJ2-2 for the parts outside the CDR3, the full variable domain is DVKVTQSSRYLVKRTGEKVFLECVQDMDHENMFWYRQDPGLGLRLIYFSYDVKMKEKGDIPEGYSVSREKKERFSLILESASTNQTSMYLCASGSTGGPYTGELFFGEGSRLTVL.

J is TRBJ2-3 and V is TRBV20-1; TCRdb names TRBD2, which stays unverified in the absence of DNA. The CDR3 is 16 amino acids. Germline CDR1 DFQATT, CDR2 SNEGSKA (reference sequence). This chain's CDR3 is CSARDGGLASPDTQYF.

CDR3 amino acids: CASSEIGTYNEQFF. This chain joins TRBV10-2 and TRBJ2-1. The CDR3 has 14 amino acids. Looked up from germline, CDR1 is WSHSY and CDR2 is SAAADI.

The rearrangement joins TRBV6-1 to TRBJ2-7; TCRdb returns TRBD2, unconfirmable since there is no DNA. This CDR3 spans 14 amino acids. Germline loops: CDR1 MNHNS, CDR2 SASEGT. CDR3 amino acids: CASSERRGDYEQYF.

CDR3 loop: CSAQDRVNQPQHF. This chain joins TRBV20-1 and TRBJ1-5; TCRdb calls TRBD1, which cannot be checked without DNA. The CDR3 runs 13 residues. CDR1 DFQATT and CDR2 SNEGSKA come from the germline V gene (reference sequence).

V usage is TRBV4-2 and J usage is TRBJ1-6. The V gene's germline CDR1 is LGHNA and CDR2 YNFKEQ. The CDR3 runs to 16 residues. This CDR3 is CASSQAETALNSPLHF.

The J gene is TRBJ1-2, the V gene TRBV7-8; TCRdb reports TRBD1, a call that lacks DNA to check it against. CDR3 length: 14 residues. The germline V gene encodes CDR1 SGHVS and CDR2 FQNEAQ. CDR3 sequence: CASSLEGQDYGYTF.

This chain connects TRBV4-2 to TRBJ1-4. In germline, CDR1 is LGHNA, CDR2 YNFKEQ. The CDR3 is 14 amino acids. CDR3 region: CASSHSATNEKLFF.

J is TRBJ2-4 and V is TRBV7-9; the D call from TCRdb, TRBD1, cannot be confirmed without DNA. Per germline, CDR1 SEHNR and CDR2 FQNEAQ (reference sequence). CDR3 length equals 16 residues. CDR3 amino acids: CASSSHLRQDLDIQYF.

The chain links TRBV4-2 to TRBJ1-2. Germline V CDR1 and CDR2: LGHNA, YNFKEQ. The CDR3 consists of 13 residues. CDR3 residues: CASSQEGIDGYTF.

CDR3 amino acids: CASSPVHGQPQHF. This chain connects TRBV12-3 or TRBV12-4 to TRBJ1-5; TCRdb outputs TRBD1, but without DNA this stays unchecked. This CDR3 region has 13 residues.

The chain recombines TRBV4-2 with TRBJ2-7; checking the TCRdb D call of TRBD1 is not possible without DNA. Germline CDR1 is LGHNA and CDR2 is YNFKEQ. The CDR3 contains 17 residues. The chain's CDR3 is CASSQAGPQGASYEQYF.

The rearrangement links TRBV7-2 to TRBJ2-3; TCRdb lists TRBD2, though no DNA is available to test this call. This CDR3 comprises 18 residues. Germline lookup yields CDR1 SGHTA and CDR2 FQGNSA. CDR3 region: CASSFTGTSGRARDTQYF. The full variable domain, its missing parts supplied by reference TRBV7-2 and TRBJ2-3, is GAGVSQSPSNKVTEKGKDVELRCDPISGHTALYWYRQSLGQGLEFLIYFQGNSAPDKSGLPSDRFSAERTGGSVSTLTIQRTQQEDSAVYLCASSFTGTSGRARDTQYFGPGTRLTVL.

The rearrangement uses TRBV9 and TRBJ2-2; TCRdb picks TRBD2, but there is no DNA to check that call. CDR3 length equals 18 residues. Germline loops: CDR1 SGDLS, CDR2 YYNGEE. The CDR3: CASSVDGSGRLRTGELFF.

CDR3 amino acids: CAISASGTDEQYF. J is TRBJ2-7 and V is TRBV10-3; as DNA is missing, the TRBD2 call by TCRdb cannot be tested. There are 13 residues in the CDR3. CDR1 and CDR2 (germline): ENHRY, SYGVKD.

The V and J genes are TRBV29-1 and TRBJ1-5. The CDR3 contains 13 residues. Germline lookup yields CDR1 SQVTM and CDR2 ANQGSEA. The chain's CDR3 is CSALWAKNQPQHF.

The rearrangement uses TRBV4-1 and TRBJ2-7; checking the TCRdb D call of TRBD2 is not possible without DNA. CDR1 and CDR2 from the germline V gene are MGHRA and YSYEKL. The CDR3 has 15 residues. The CDR3 sequence: CASSYTLAGENEQYF.

The chain has TRBV20-1 and TRBJ1-3. The CDR3 length is 13 residues. Germline-derived CDR1 and CDR2 are DFQATT and SNEGSKA (reference sequence). The CDR3 is CSARASSGNTIYF.

This chain's CDR3 is CASSVSDRGFEAFF. The chain combines TRBV6-2 or TRBV6-3 with TRBJ1-1; the D gene TCRdb calls, TRBD1, cannot be checked with no DNA. This CDR3 is built from 14 residues. CDR1 MNHEY and CDR2 SVGEGT come from the germline V gene.

This chain joins TRBV11-3 and TRBJ2-3; as DNA is missing, the TRBD1 call by TCRdb cannot be tested. The CDR3 has 14 residues. Germline V gene data show CDR1 as SGHNT and CDR2 as YENEEA. CDR3 amino acids: CASSSKTGEDTQYF.